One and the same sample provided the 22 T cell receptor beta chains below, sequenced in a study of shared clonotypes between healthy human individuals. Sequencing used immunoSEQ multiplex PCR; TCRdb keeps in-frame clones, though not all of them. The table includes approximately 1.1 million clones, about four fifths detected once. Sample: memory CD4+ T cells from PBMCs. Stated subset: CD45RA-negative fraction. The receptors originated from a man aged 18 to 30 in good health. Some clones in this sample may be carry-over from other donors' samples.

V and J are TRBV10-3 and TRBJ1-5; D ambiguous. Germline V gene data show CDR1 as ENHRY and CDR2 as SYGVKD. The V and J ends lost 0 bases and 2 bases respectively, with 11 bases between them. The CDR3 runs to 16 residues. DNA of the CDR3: TGTGCCATCAGTGAGTCGACGGGGTCGGGCAATCAGCCCCAGCATTTT. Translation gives CAISESTGSGNQPQHF.

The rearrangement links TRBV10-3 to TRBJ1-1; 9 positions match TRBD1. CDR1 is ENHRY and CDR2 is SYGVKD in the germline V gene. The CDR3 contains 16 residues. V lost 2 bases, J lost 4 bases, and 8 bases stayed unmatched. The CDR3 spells CAISERQGVGGTEAFF. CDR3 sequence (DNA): TGTGCCATCAGTGAGCGACAGGGGGTAGGGGGCACTGAAGCTTTCTTT.

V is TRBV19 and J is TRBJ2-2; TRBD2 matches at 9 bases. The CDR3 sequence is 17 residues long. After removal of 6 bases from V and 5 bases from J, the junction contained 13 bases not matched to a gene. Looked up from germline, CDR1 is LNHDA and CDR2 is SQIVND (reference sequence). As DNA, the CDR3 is TGTGCCAGTAGAAGACTAGCGGAACGGGGGCTAACCGGGGAGCTGTTTTTT. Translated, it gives CASRRLAERGLTGELFF.

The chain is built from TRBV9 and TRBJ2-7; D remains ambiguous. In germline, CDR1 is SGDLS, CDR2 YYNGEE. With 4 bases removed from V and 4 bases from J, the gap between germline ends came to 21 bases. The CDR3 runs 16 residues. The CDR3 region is CASSSLPGELPYEQYF. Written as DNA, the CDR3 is TGTGCCAGCAGCAGCCTCCCAGGAGAACTACCATACGAGCAGTACTTC.

The CDR3 sequence is CASSLEMGVSYEQYF. The CDR3, as DNA: TGTGCCAGCAGCTTGGAGATGGGGGTTTCCTACGAGCAGTACTTC. This rearrangement joins TRBV5-5 to TRBJ2-7; D tentatively fits TRBD1 or TRBD2 (5 bases each). Germline V gives CDR1 SGHKS, CDR2 YYEKEE (reference sequence). The CDR3 is 15 amino acids. Between the trimmed V and J ends, which lost 0 bases and 1 base, there was a span of 11 bases. The full variable domain, completed using reference TRBV5-5 and TRBJ2-7, is DAGVTQSPTHLIKTRGQQVTLRCSPISGHKSVSWYQQVLGQGPQFIFQYYEKEERGRGNFPDRFSARQFPNYSSELNVNALLLGDSALYLCASSLEMGVSYEQYFGPGTRLTVT.

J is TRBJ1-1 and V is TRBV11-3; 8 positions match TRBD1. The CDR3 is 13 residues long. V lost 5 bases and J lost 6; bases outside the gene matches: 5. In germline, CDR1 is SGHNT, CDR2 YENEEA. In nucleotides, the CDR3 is TGTGCCAGCAGCCGAACAGGGGGAGCTGAAGCTTTCTTT. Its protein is CASSRTGGAEAFF.

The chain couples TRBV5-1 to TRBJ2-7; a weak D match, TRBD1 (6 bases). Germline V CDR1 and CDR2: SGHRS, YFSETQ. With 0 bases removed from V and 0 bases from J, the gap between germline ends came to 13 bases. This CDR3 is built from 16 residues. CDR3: CASSLGAQGNSYEQYF. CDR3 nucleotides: TGCGCCAGCAGCTTGGGGGCGCAGGGGAACTCCTACGAGCAGTACTTC.

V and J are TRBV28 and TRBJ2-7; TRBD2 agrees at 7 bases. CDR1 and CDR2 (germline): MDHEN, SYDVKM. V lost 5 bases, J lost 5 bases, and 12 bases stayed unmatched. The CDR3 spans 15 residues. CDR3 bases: TGTGCCAGCAGTGTCCAGACTAGCCGATGGGACGAGCAGTACTTC. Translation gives CASSVQTSRWDEQYF.

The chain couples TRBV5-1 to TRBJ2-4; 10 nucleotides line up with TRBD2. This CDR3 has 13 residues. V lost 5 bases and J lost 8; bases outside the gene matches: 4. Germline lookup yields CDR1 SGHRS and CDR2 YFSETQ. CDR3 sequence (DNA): TGCGCCAGCAGTGGGACTAGCGAGGACATTCAGTACTTC. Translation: CASSGTSEDIQYF.

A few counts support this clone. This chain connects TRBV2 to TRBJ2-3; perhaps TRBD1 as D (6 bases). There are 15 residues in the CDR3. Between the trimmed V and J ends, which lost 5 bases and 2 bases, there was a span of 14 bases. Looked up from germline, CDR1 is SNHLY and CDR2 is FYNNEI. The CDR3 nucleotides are TGTGCCAGCAGTCAGGGCGGACAGAACACAGATACGCAGTATTTT. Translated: CASSQGGQNTDTQYF.

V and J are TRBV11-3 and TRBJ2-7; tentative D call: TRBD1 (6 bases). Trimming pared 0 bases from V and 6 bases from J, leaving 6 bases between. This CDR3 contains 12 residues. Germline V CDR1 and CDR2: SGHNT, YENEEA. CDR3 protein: CASSLEDSEQYF. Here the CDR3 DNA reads TGTGCCAGCAGCTTAGAGGACAGCGAGCAGTACTTC.

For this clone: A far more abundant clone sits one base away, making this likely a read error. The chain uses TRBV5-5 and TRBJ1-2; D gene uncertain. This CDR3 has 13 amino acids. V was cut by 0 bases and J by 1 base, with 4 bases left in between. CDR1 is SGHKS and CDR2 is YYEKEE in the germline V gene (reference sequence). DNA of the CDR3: TGTGCCAGCAGCTTGGACAATAACTATGGCTACACCTTC. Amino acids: CASSLDNNYGYTF. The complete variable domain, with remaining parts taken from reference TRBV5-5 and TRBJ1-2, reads DAGVTQSPTHLIKTRGQQVTLRCSPISGHKSVSWYQQVLGQGPQFIFQYYEKEERGRGNFPDRFSARQFPNYSSELNVNALLLGDSALYLCASSLDNNYGYTFGSGTRLTVV.

The CDR3 region has the DNA TGTGCCAGCAGGGCCCCGGGCTCCTACAATGAGCAGTTCTTC. This sequence encodes CASRAPGSYNEQFF. The chain couples TRBV6-6 to TRBJ2-1; D is unclear. This CDR3 spans 14 amino acids. The germline V gene has CDR1 MNHNY and CDR2 SVGAGI (reference sequence). V lost 6 bases to trimming and J lost 0 bases, with 9 bases between them.

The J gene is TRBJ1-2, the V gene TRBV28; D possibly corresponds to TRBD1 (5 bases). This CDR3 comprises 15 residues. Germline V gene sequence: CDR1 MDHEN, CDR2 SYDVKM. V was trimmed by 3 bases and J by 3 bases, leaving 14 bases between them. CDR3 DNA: TGTGCCAGCAGTTTCATAGGGGCGGAAGACTATGGCTACACCTTC. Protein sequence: CASSFIGAEDYGYTF.

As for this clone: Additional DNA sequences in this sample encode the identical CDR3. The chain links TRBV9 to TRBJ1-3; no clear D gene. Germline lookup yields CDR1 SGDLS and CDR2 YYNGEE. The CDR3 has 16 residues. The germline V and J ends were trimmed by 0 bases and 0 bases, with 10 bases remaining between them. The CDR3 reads CASSVGGSSSGNTIYF. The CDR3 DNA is TGTGCCAGCAGCGTAGGAGGCTCGAGCTCTGGAAACACCATATATTTT.

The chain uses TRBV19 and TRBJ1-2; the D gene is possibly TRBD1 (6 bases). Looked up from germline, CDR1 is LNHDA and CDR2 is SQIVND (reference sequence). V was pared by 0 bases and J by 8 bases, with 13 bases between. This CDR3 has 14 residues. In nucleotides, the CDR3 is TGTGCCAGTAGTATAGATACAGGGATAGTAGGCTACACCTTC. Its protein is CASSIDTGIVGYTF.

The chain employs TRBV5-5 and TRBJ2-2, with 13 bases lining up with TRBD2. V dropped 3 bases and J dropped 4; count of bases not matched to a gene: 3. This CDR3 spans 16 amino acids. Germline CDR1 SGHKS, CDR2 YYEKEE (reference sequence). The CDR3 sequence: CASSYTSGRATGELFF. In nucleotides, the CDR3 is TGTGCCAGCAGCTACACTAGCGGGAGGGCCACCGGGGAGCTGTTTTTT.

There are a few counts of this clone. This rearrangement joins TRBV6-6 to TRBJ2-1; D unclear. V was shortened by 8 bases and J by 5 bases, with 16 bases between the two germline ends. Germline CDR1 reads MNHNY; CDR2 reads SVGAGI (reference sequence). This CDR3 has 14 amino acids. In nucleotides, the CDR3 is TGTGCCAGCCGAGCCGTTAGTTCCCACAATGAGCAGTTCTTC. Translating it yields CASRAVSSHNEQFF.

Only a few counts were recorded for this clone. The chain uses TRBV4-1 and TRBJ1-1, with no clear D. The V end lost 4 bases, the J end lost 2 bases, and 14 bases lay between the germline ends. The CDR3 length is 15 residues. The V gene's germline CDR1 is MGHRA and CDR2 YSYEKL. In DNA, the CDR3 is TGCGCCAGCAGCCTCAATTGGGGATCAAACACTGAAGCTTTCTTT. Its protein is CASSLNWGSNTEAFF.

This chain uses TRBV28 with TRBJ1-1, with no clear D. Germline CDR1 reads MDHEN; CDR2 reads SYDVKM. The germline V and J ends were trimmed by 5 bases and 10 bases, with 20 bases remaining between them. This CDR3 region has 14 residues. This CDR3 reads CASSPPKSHLGAFF. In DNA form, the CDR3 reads TGTGCCAGCAGTCCTCCCAAGTCCCATCTCGGAGCTTTCTTT.

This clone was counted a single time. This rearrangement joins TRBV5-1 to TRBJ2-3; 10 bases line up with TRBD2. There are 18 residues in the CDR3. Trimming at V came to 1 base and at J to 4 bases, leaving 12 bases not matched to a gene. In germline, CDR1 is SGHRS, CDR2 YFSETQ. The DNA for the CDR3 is TGCGCCAGCAGCTTGTGGGCTAGCGGGAGTCGTATTTCAGATACGCAGTATTTT. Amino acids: CASSLWASGSRISDTQYF.

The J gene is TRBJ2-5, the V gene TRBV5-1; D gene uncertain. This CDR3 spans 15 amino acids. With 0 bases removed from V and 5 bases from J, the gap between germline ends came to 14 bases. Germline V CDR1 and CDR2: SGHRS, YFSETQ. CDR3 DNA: TGCGCCAGCAGCTTGGCAGGTCTGGGGTCGGAGACCCAGTACTTC. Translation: CASSLAGLGSETQYF.